This T cell receptor (beta chain) was observed in a study of cytomegalovirus exposure and HLA in healthy donors. This clone was seen a handful of times. Amplification used 60 Vbeta primers and 13 Jbeta primers. TCRdb keeps only in-frame clones here, not all; method: immunoSEQ multiplex PCR. The table shows 130,000 or so clones, with 60% to 80% occurring only once. The CDR3 has 14 amino acids. V was cut by 0 bases and J by 5 bases, with 12 bases left in between. CDR1 is SGHDT and CDR2 is YYEEEE in the germline V gene. Nominally healthy donors were sampled, though unrecorded immune exposures were likely.

This TCR derives from a middle-aged man in good health and CMV-seropositive. Material for sequencing was PBMCs. The chain uses TRBV5-6 and TRBJ2-7; D perhaps matches TRBD1 (6 bases). The CDR3 DNA follows: TGTGCCAGCAGCTTGGTGGCAGGGGCTCACGAGCAGTACTTC. Residues: CASSLVAGAHEQYF.